Listed below are T cell receptor beta chains from one sample, sequenced in a study of CXCR3-negative and CXCR3-positive naive CD8 T cells. Each CDR3 protein gets one entry in TCRdb, which reprocessed the 5' RACE reads and gives no DNA. The sample data list over 35,000 distinct CDR3 sequences. Input material: memory CD8+ T cells from blood. Source of these receptors: a human donor in good health. Some clones in this sample may be carry-over from other donors' samples. Both conserved end residues are part of each CDR3. Rows give clone size only sometimes, using once, few, many, or a class for an expanded clone.

size: -; J: TRBJ1-1; length: 13; V: TRBV20-1; CDR3: CSARDGMNTEAFF
size: -; J: TRBJ2-3; length: 15; V: TRBV7-7; CDR3: CASSLEAGSTDTQYF
size: -; J: TRBJ2-7; length: 14; V: TRBV29-1; CDR3: CSFRTGRGSYEQYF
size: -; J: TRBJ2-7; length: 14; V: TRBV29-1; CDR3: CSVEGDTGGYEQYF
size: -; J: TRBJ2-5; length: 13; V: TRBV12-3/TRBV12-4; CDR3: CASSFPSGETQYF
size: -; J: TRBJ2-7; length: 15; V: TRBV7-8; CDR3: CASSTSGTAAYEQYF
size: -; J: TRBJ1-1; length: 13; V: TRBV3-1; CDR3: CASSQVEGAEAFF
size: -; J: TRBJ2-2; length: 13; V: TRBV29-1; CDR3: CSGSGRGTGELFF
size: -; J: TRBJ1-1; length: 13; V: TRBV20-1; CDR3: CSASWELNTEAFF
size: -; J: TRBJ2-7; length: 13; V: TRBV20-1; CDR3: CSARDLGAYEQYF
size: -; J: TRBJ2-5; length: 15; V: TRBV4-3; CDR3: CASSQEGARKETQYF
size: -; J: TRBJ2-7; length: 20; V: TRBV20-1; CDR3: CSARDLGSLGQVPYSYEQYF
size: -; J: TRBJ2-7; length: 16; V: TRBV28; CDR3: CASRGTGGQGRYEQYF
size: -; J: TRBJ1-2; length: 11; V: TRBV12-3/TRBV12-4; CDR3: CASSFRNSYTF
size: -; J: TRBJ2-7; length: 14; V: TRBV28; CDR3: CASSTGTGFSEQYF
size: -; J: TRBJ1-1; length: 13; V: TRBV29-1; CDR3: CSVEQGGFTEAFF
size: medium-sized; J: TRBJ1-4; length: 15; V: TRBV27; CDR3: CASSFFQGDNEKLFF
size: -; J: TRBJ2-7; length: 16; V: TRBV4-2; CDR3: CASSLGLAGGLYEQYF
size: -; J: TRBJ1-1; length: 15; V: TRBV20-1; CDR3: CSARVPDRGNTEAFF
size: -; J: TRBJ1-1; length: 12; V: TRBV7-9; CDR3: CASSHRSSEAFF
size: -; J: TRBJ2-2; length: 14; V: TRBV4-2; CDR3: CASSQGMNTGELFF
size: -; J: TRBJ2-1; length: 13; V: TRBV27; CDR3: CASSLSDRNEQFF
size: -; J: TRBJ2-7; length: 12; V: TRBV29-1; CDR3: CSARTDHYEQYF
size: -; J: TRBJ2-2; length: 16; V: TRBV6-5; CDR3: CASSLGQAPNTGELFF
size: -; J: TRBJ2-1; length: 15; V: TRBV4-1; CDR3: CASSPGRYTVHEQFF
size: -; J: TRBJ2-7; length: 15; V: TRBV20-1; CDR3: CSASSLAGALYEQYF
size: -; J: TRBJ2-1; length: 13; V: TRBV29-1; CDR3: CSVGRTPYNEQFF
size: -; J: TRBJ2-7; length: 15; V: TRBV29-1; CDR3: CSVETPMGKSYEQYF
size: -; J: TRBJ1-6; length: 16; V: TRBV18; CDR3: CASSRQPRVDNSPLHF
size: -; J: TRBJ2-1; length: 19; V: TRBV7-2; CDR3: CASSLVMGLTSGPENEQFF
size: -; J: TRBJ2-7; length: 14; V: TRBV20-1; CDR3: CSALTSGSSYEQYF
size: -; J: TRBJ1-2; length: 14; V: TRBV29-1; CDR3: CSVEAGRKDYGYTF
size: -; J: TRBJ2-7; length: 15; V: TRBV7-6; CDR3: CASSLRGRDDYEQYF
size: -; J: TRBJ2-7; length: 14; V: TRBV28; CDR3: CASSVRATSYEQYF
size: medium-sized; J: TRBJ2-7; length: 13; V: TRBV14; CDR3: CASSPSTLVEQYF
size: -; J: TRBJ2-7; length: 13; V: TRBV29-1; CDR3: CSVVLGHSYEQYF
size: -; J: TRBJ2-7; length: 17; V: TRBV4-2; CDR3: CASSPSGESGWKYEQYF
size: -; J: TRBJ2-7; length: 12; V: TRBV28; CDR3: CASSYTLYEQYF
size: -; J: TRBJ1-1; length: 13; V: TRBV29-1; CDR3: CSVGGGELTEAFF
size: -; J: TRBJ2-3; length: 13; V: TRBV28; CDR3: CASSSSPGDTQYF
size: -; J: TRBJ1-5; length: 12; V: TRBV7-6; CDR3: CASSPIGQPQHF